This note documents a single T cell receptor beta chain sequence. This clonotype was recorded at least ten times. The specificity of this receptor is unknown. One base away there is no much larger clone; base qualities are not given. TCR beta CDR3 regions were amplified from RNA transcripts for repertoire sequencing. The first round was an RT-PCR using HTBI primers with the Qiagen OneStep RT-PCR kit, and this first round was followed by a second-round multiplex PCR, then size selection and purification. Libraries were sequenced on an Illumina HiSeq2000 using paired-end 100 bp reads. In the original analysis: SOAPnuke was used to process the reads, throwing out any read that had adapters, had uncalled bases, had a mean Phred below 15, or lacked an exact constant-primer or identifier match. COPE v1.2.5 was used to merge high-quality paired reads. Each unique nucleotide sequence was defined as a clonotype, and clonotypes were aligned to IMGT TRB V, D and J references with MiTCR v1.1. The analysis was limited to V-J combinations with a frequency above 0.0001, which together covered over 98% of repertoires. For each V-J combination, a TCR clonal expansion and chaos score was defined as the ratio of F50 clonal expansion to chaos observed in the TCRdist matrix. Welch's t-statistics and random forest were used to narrow the features down to more than 10 V-J combinations, which were then fed into a naive Bayes classifier. The Morisita-Horn index was used to measure how similar the thyroid and blood repertoires were. TCRdb's own reprocessing of the public reads used fastp at Q25 and MiXCR and kept productive beta chains. For every CDR3 protein sequence, its rows merge into one entry that carries the most common genes and DNA. The V and J calls were determined by TCRdb, not by the authors. The sample table records hundreds of thousands of distinct CDR3 sequences; 20% to 25% of these occur just once. The ten largest clones add up to approximately 6.5% of the sample.

Hyperthyroidism was defined as stable when no progression to ophthalmopathy occurred within 18 months of follow-up. Patients with hyperthyroidism were aged 18 to 65 years, had been newly diagnosed, and had a disease duration of less than 2 months. Anyone with other autoimmune diseases, uncontrolled infections, pregnancy or lactation was excluded from the study. Diagnosis was based on clinical symptoms, serum thyroxine, TRAb, thyroid ultrasound and orbital computed tomography. Using Ficoll-Paque density gradient centrifugation, PBMCs were isolated from 9.5 to 10 ml of fresh peripheral blood. Trizol reagent was used to extract the total RNA, and its quality was then checked on an Agilent 2100 Bioanalyzer. This sample was taken from a study of Graves' ophthalmopathy and Graves' hyperthyroidism (dated by TCRdb to about 2018). For context, the study as a whole: Peripheral blood samples were taken at the time of initial diagnosis, before any treatment was given. For training and testing, the 100 or so patients in the discovery cohort were randomly divided in a 7:3 ratio. Following sample collection, hyperthyroidism patients were given methimazole at a starting dose of 30 mg daily, and ophthalmopathy patients were given high-dose intravenous methylprednisolone. The study used TCR beta repertoire signatures to distinguish Graves' ophthalmopathy from Graves' hyperthyroidism and to predict progression to ophthalmopathy. In more than five hyperthyroidism patients, T-cell repertoires of thyroid tissue and blood were compared. A discovery set of 95 to 100 patients (43 ophthalmopathy, fewer than 60 stable hyperthyroidism) was enrolled to explore V-J signatures distinguishing ophthalmopathy from hyperthyroidism. The independent validation cohort included 18 to 20 hyperthyroidism patients plus 17 patients who later progressed from hyperthyroidism to ophthalmopathy. In total, 135 blood samples were TCR-sequenced: 43 ophthalmopathy, roughly 77 hyperthyroidism and some 17 hyperthyroidism-to-ophthalmopathy patients.

General conclusions and limits of the study: The 13-signature model separated ophthalmopathy from stable hyperthyroidism with approximately 90% sensitivity and about 81% specificity in cross-validation, and 80%/75% in the test set. In validation, the model predicted ophthalmopathy progression with 70.59% sensitivity and around 72% specificity; eleven to twelve predicted patients were CT-confirmed with GO in a median of approximately 6.2 months. Sample size was not statistically predetermined, and group allocation was not concealed from the investigators. Most expanded thyroid clonotypes with a frequency above 0.001 also appeared in blood, which suggests that blood repertoires may reflect the immune response in the thyroid.

Sequenced material: peripheral blood. The clonotype comes from a woman aged 18-29 years with stable Graves' hyperthyroidism. Some clones in this sample may be carry-over from other donors' samples. Donor details come from another sample of the same person, matched by shared clones.

The DNA is TGTGCCAGCAGTCCGACGGAATCTCCCTACGAGCAGTACTTC. The encoded protein is CASSPTESPYEQYF. The chain is assembled from TRBV6-2 or TRBV6-3 and TRBJ2-7, with no D gene named confidently. The germline V gene sets CDR1 to MNHEY and CDR2 to SVGEGT. Deletion took 5 bases off V and 2 bases off J, with a span of 13 bases between the germline ends. Measured from the cysteine to the phenylalanine, the CDR3 is 14 residues long. The sequence is cut down to CDR3 DNA, 42 bases in frame from base 1.